These 17 T cell receptor beta chains were sequenced from one sample in a study of long-term antiretroviral therapy in people with HIV (dated by TCRdb to the early 2020s). The immunoSEQ hsTCRB v3.0 assay was used at survey level resolution for TRB variable region sequencing. Drawn from immuneACCESS, this table holds only the in-frame rearrangements with V and J called that TCRdb kept. Clones are partly lost; checked studies trace under half to an unresolved V gene and leave the rest unexplained. This sample gives about 29,000 clones in total; approximately 81% of them show up just once. Roughly 9.5% of the sample goes to the ten largest clones. Material: unsorted PBMCs, obtained 3 years after starting antiretroviral therapy. These receptors were collected from a man aged 35 to 55 with HIV.

The chain couples TRBV19 to TRBJ2-1, with D perhaps given as TRBD1 or TRBD2 (6 bases each). The CDR3 runs 14 residues. The ends were cut back, 1 base at V and 6 bases at J, with 10 bases in the middle. Germline CDR1 LNHDA, CDR2 SQIVND (reference sequence). CDR3 protein: CASSIGRGGNEQFF. The CDR3 DNA is TGTGCCAGTAGTATAGGCAGGGGAGGCAATGAGCAGTTCTTC. Looking up the rest from reference TRBV19 and TRBJ2-1 gives the full variable domain: DGGITQSPKYLFRKEGQNVTLSCEQNLNHDAMYWYRQDPGQGLRLIYYSQIVNDFQKGDIAEGYSVSREKKESFPLTVTSAQKNPTAFYLCASSIGRGGNEQFFGPGTRLTVL.

The V call is TRBV9, the J call TRBJ1-5; tentative D call: TRBD1 (6 bases). Germline V gene data show CDR1 as SGDLS and CDR2 as YYNGEE. The CDR3 has 14 amino acids. The V gene lost 4 bases and the J gene lost 6 bases, with 14 bases spanning the gap. CDR3 protein: CASSRGEVGQPQHF. The CDR3 DNA follows: TGTGCCAGCAGCAGGGGGGAGGTGGGTCAGCCCCAGCATTTT.

The chain joins TRBV5-1 to TRBJ2-7, with D possibly TRBD2 on 5 matching bases. This CDR3 contains 14 residues. V was cut by 3 bases and J by 2 bases, with 12 bases left in between. CDR1 and CDR2 (germline): SGHRS, YFSETQ. In DNA form, the CDR3 reads TGCGCCAGCAGCTCGCGGGCCGGGCCCTACGAGCAGTACTTC. It is translated as CASSSRAGPYEQYF.

The chain is built from TRBV4-1 and TRBJ1-4, with D possibly matching TRBD1 (6 bases). CDR1 is MGHRA, CDR2 YSYEKL, per germline. Deletions cut 0 bases from V and 8 bases from J, with 19 bases between. The CDR3 is made up of 17 amino acids. This CDR3 reads CASSQDLSTQGREKLFF. The CDR3 DNA is TGCGCCAGCAGCCAAGATTTGTCTACGCAGGGGCGGGAAAAACTGTTTTTT.

The chain combines TRBV7-8 with TRBJ2-5; D uncertain. In germline, CDR1 is SGHVS, CDR2 FQNEAQ. The germline V and J ends were trimmed by 0 bases and 7 bases, with 6 bases remaining between them. The length of the CDR3 is 12 residues. DNA of the CDR3: TGTGCCAGCAGCTTAGCGTTAGGGACCCAGTACTTC. This encodes CASSLALGTQYF.

The chain combines TRBV19 with TRBJ1-2; possibly TRBD1 for D (5 bases). V was shortened by 7 bases and J by 4 bases, with 13 bases between the two germline ends. Germline CDR1 reads LNHDA; CDR2 reads SQIVND (reference sequence). This CDR3 spans 13 amino acids. The CDR3 is CASTRGVGYGYTF. The CDR3 DNA reads TGTGCCAGTACGAGAGGGGTGGGCTATGGCTACACCTTC.

V gene TRBV29-1 combines with J gene TRBJ2-1; 9 bases align to TRBD2. This CDR3 is 14 amino acids long. The junction had 9 bases not matched to a gene; V was cut back by 4 bases and J by 8 bases. From germline, CDR1 is SQVTM and CDR2 ANQGSEA. This CDR3 is CSVVKREVLDEQFF. As DNA, the CDR3 is TGCAGCGTTGTCAAGCGGGAGGTTTTGGATGAGCAGTTCTTC.

V usage is TRBV5-4 and J usage is TRBJ1-1; D is undetermined. V was cut by 4 bases and J by 2 bases, with 15 bases left in between. This CDR3 spans 15 amino acids. Germline CDR1 SGHNT, CDR2 YYREEE (reference sequence). The CDR3 coding sequence is TGTGCCAGCAGCCAACCAAACGGGGTAAACACTGAAGCTTTCTTT. This gives the protein CASSQPNGVNTEAFF.

V is TRBV7-9 and J is TRBJ1-2; possibly TRBD1 for D (5 bases). The V and J ends lost 6 bases and 4 bases respectively, with 12 bases between them. This CDR3 is built from 13 residues. CDR1 is SEHNR and CDR2 is FQNEAQ in the germline V gene (reference sequence). The CDR3 region has the DNA TGTGCCAGCAGTTTGGGGCAGGGCTATGGCTACACCTTC. It yields the protein CASSLGQGYGYTF.

V is TRBV5-1 and J is TRBJ1-4, with TRBD1 identical over 9 bases. CDR1 and CDR2 from the germline V gene are SGHRS and YFSETQ. The ends lost 0 bases at V and 0 bases at J; junction bases unmatched: 6. The CDR3 has 18 residues. The CDR3: CASSLGDRGTTTNEKLFF. The DNA for the CDR3 is TGCGCCAGCAGCTTGGGAGACAGGGGGACCACAACTAATGAAAAACTGTTTTTT. The variable domain in full, completed from reference TRBV5-1 and TRBJ1-4, reads KAGVTQTPRYLIKTRGQQVTLSCSPISGHRSVSWYQQTPGQGLQFLFEYFSETQRNKGNFPGRFSGRQFSNSRSEMNVSTLELGDSALYLCASSLGDRGTTTNEKLFFGSGTQLSVL.

In its sample, this clone was seen a few times. This chain links TRBV27 with TRBJ2-7; 7 nucleotides line up with TRBD2. V gave up 10 bases and J gave up 1 base; unmatched junction bases: 10. Germline CDR1 MNHEY, CDR2 SMNVEV (reference sequence). This CDR3 contains 14 residues. CDR3 DNA: TGTGCCACCAATCGGGCTAGCGGATCCTACGAGCAGTACTTC. It codes for CATNRASGSYEQYF.

The genes are TRBV5-8 and TRBJ2-7; D is possibly TRBD1 (5 bases). The V gene's germline CDR1 is SGHTS and CDR2 YDEGEE. V was shortened by 2 bases and J by 9 bases, with 12 bases between the two germline ends. CDR3 length: 12 residues. The chain's CDR3 is CASSLSRGGQYF. The CDR3 DNA follows: TGTGCCAGCAGCTTAAGTAGGGGCGGGCAGTACTTC.

CDR3 in amino acids: CASSPGTVSQETQYF. The CDR3 region has the DNA TGTGCCAGCAGCCCAGGGACAGTTAGTCAAGAGACCCAGTACTTC. The chain links TRBV2 to TRBJ2-5; TRBD1 matches 7 bases. V lost 6 bases and J lost 2; bases outside the gene matches: 9. Germline lookup yields CDR1 SNHLY and CDR2 FYNNEI. The CDR3 is made up of 15 amino acids.

The V gene is TRBV15, the J gene TRBJ2-4; tentative D call: TRBD2 (5 bases). The V end lost 4 bases, the J end lost 8 bases, and 15 bases lay between the germline ends. CDR1 LNHNV and CDR2 YYDKDF come from the germline V gene (reference sequence). The CDR3 sequence is 14 residues long. In nucleotides, the CDR3 is TGTGCCACCAGCATCGGCTCCACAGCGGACATTCAGTACTTC. It codes for CATSIGSTADIQYF.

V and J are TRBV7-9 and TRBJ1-1; 8 bases line up with TRBD1. Germline CDR1 reads SEHNR; CDR2 reads FQNEAQ (reference sequence). Trimming removed 5 bases from V and 1 base from J; junction bases left unmatched: 18. The CDR3 has 19 residues. The CDR3 DNA follows: TGTGCCAGCAGCGGAGGCTCAGGGGGCGCGGGGGGTGAGAACACTGAAGCTTTCTTT. It encodes CASSGGSGGAGGENTEAFF. The variable domain in full, with the rest retrieved from reference TRBV7-9 and TRBJ1-1, is DTGVSQNPRHKITKRGQNVTFRCDPISEHNRLYWYRQTLGQGPEFLTYFQNEAQLEKSRLLSDRFSAERPKGSFSTLEIQRTEQGDSAMYLCASSGGSGGAGGENTEAFFGQGTRLTVV.

This chain links TRBV29-1 with TRBJ2-3; D gene uncertain. Germline V gives CDR1 SQVTM, CDR2 ANQGSEA. Trimming stripped 1 base from V and 5 bases from J, with 16 bases between. CDR3 length equals 15 residues. The CDR3 is CSVEGLPNHRDTQYF. CDR3 DNA: TGCAGCGTTGAAGGGTTGCCTAACCATAGAGATACGCAGTATTTT.

The gene calls are TRBV10-3 and TRBJ2-1; no definite D call. V lost 4 bases, J lost 0 bases, and 10 bases lay in between. The CDR3 has 15 amino acids. Germline V gene data show CDR1 as ENHRY and CDR2 as SYGVKD. This CDR3 is CAISGAESSYNEQFF. In nucleotides, the CDR3 is TGTGCCATCAGTGGCGCGGAAAGCTCCTACAATGAGCAGTTCTTC.